Below are 21 T cell receptor beta chains sequenced from a single sample in a study of OX40 agonist ivuxolimab in advanced cancers. Profiled with immunoSEQ multiplex PCR; TCRdb holds only in-frame clones, not every one. The sample consists of 55,000 to 90,000 clones, about 82% of them appearing once. Source: CD4+ or CD8+ T cells sorted from blood, taken in a trial of the OX40 agonist ivuxolimab. These receptors were taken from an adult with an advanced solid tumor such as melanoma, head and neck, liver or kidney cancer.

The V gene is TRBV7-8, the J gene TRBJ2-7, with D tentatively TRBD1 (6 bases). The CDR3 loop spans 13 amino acids. Germline loops: CDR1 SGHVS, CDR2 FQNEAQ. V shed 5 bases and J shed 7 bases, with 15 bases lying between them. The CDR3 here is CASSQGQFGEQYF. CDR3 bases: TGTGCCAGCAGCCAAGGACAGTTCGGAGAGCAGTACTTC.

V is TRBV27 and J is TRBJ1-4, with TRBD1 matching over 11 bases. J gave up 1 base and V 6 bases, and 4 bases lay outside the gene matches. The CDR3 spans 16 residues. From germline, CDR1 is MNHEY and CDR2 SMNVEV (reference sequence). The DNA for the CDR3 is TGTGCCAGCAGGGGGGACAGGGGGGGAACTAATGAAAAACTGTTTTTT. Residues: CASRGDRGGTNEKLFF.

In this sample, this clone turned up a few times. The CDR3: CASRAGTAGNTIYF. The DNA of the CDR3 is TGTGCCAGCAGAGCCGGGACAGCTGGAAACACCATATATTTT. The V and J genes are TRBV2 and TRBJ1-3; 7 positions match TRBD1. V was clipped by 6 bases and J by 2 bases; unmatched bases: 4. The CDR3 is 14 residues long. The V gene's germline CDR1 is SNHLY and CDR2 FYNNEI. The full variable domain, with the rest looked up from reference TRBV2 and TRBJ1-3, is EPEVTQTPSHQVTQMGQEVILRCVPISNHLYFYWYRQILGQKVEFLVSFYNNEISEKSEIFDDQFSVERPDGSNFTLKIRSTKLEDSAMYFCASRAGTAGNTIYFGEGSWLTVV.

The chain carries TRBV5-4 and TRBJ2-1, with 9 bases matching TRBD2. This CDR3 spans 15 amino acids. V shed 0 bases and J 5 bases; nucleotides not matched to a gene: 3. Germline CDR1 is SGHNT and CDR2 is YYREEE (reference sequence). CDR3 region: CASSLGSGGHNEQFF. The CDR3 coding sequence is TGTGCCAGCAGCTTGGGTAGCGGGGGACACAATGAGCAGTTCTTC.

The gene calls are TRBV28 and TRBJ2-1; 9 positions agree with TRBD2. The CDR3 is made up of 16 amino acids. The V gene end was trimmed by 8 bases and the J gene end by 8 bases; junction bases not matched to a gene: 16. Per germline, CDR1 MDHEN and CDR2 SYDVKM. CDR3 sequence reads: CASSIVAAGGQDEQFF. In DNA, the CDR3 is TGTGCCAGCTCTATAGTCGCAGCGGGGGGCCAGGATGAGCAGTTCTTC.

V is TRBV5-1 and J is TRBJ2-2; 8 nucleotides match TRBD2. V was pared by 4 bases and J by 1 base, with 6 bases of the junction left unmatched. This CDR3 region has 16 residues. The germline V gene has CDR1 SGHRS and CDR2 YFSETQ. The CDR3 bases are TGCGCCAGCAGCGGCTTTGCGGGGGGGAACACCGGGGAGCTGTTTTTT. Its protein is CASSGFAGGNTGELFF.

J is TRBJ1-4 and V is TRBV5-6, with D possibly TRBD1 on 6 matching bases. The ends were cut back, 4 bases at V and 6 bases at J, with 16 bases in the middle. The germline V gene encodes CDR1 SGHDT and CDR2 YYEEEE. The CDR3 covers 15 residues. The CDR3 loop reads CASSRRGRGHEKLFF. CDR3 nucleotides: TGTGCCAGCAGCCGGCGGGGGCGGGGTCATGAAAAACTGTTTTTT. Looking up the rest from reference TRBV5-6 and TRBJ1-4 gives the full variable domain: DAGVTQSPTHLIKTRGQQVTLRCSPKSGHDTVSWYQQALGQGPQFIFQYYEEEERQRGNFPDRFSGHQFPNYSSELNVNALLLGDSALYLCASSRRGRGHEKLFFGSGTQLSVL.

This clone has just one count. The chain recombines TRBV19 with TRBJ2-7; possible D gene TRBD2, 6 bases. Trimming shortened V by 4 bases and J by 0 bases, and 10 bases separated the two germline ends. The CDR3 consists of 14 residues. The V gene's germline CDR1 is LNHDA and CDR2 SQIVND (reference sequence). CDR3 in DNA: TGTGCCAGTAGTAGCGGGGTGAGCTCCTACGAGCAGTACTTC. Translation gives CASSSGVSSYEQYF.

The V gene is TRBV7-9, the J gene TRBJ1-4; D might be TRBD1 (5 bases). The CDR3 extends over 15 amino acids. V lost 1 base and J lost 12, with 18 bases in between. Germline CDR1 reads SEHNR; CDR2 reads FQNEAQ (reference sequence). CDR3 DNA sequence: TGTGCCAGCAGCTTAGAGGCCGGGACGGCCGACGAACTGTTTTTT. The encoded protein is CASSLEAGTADELFF.

The CDR3 loop reads CSVEGTANTEAFF. The CDR3 DNA reads TGCAGCGTTGAAGGGACAGCGAACACTGAAGCTTTCTTT. The V call is TRBV29-1, the J call TRBJ1-1; maybe TRBD1 (6 bases). Trimming stripped 1 base from V and 1 base from J, with 7 bases between. The germline gives CDR1 SQVTM, CDR2 ANQGSEA. The CDR3 totals 13 residues.

This clone was observed a few times. The V gene is TRBV27, the J gene TRBJ1-5, with TRBD1 as a possible D gene (5 bases). The CDR3 sequence is 17 residues long. Germline CDR1 is MNHEY and CDR2 is SMNVEV (reference sequence). Trimming removed 5 bases at V and 11 bases at J, with 28 bases between. The CDR3 spells CASSPSLLTGRRHSQHF. In DNA, the CDR3 is TGTGCCAGCAGTCCCAGCTTACTTACAGGTCGGCGTCATTCCCAGCATTTT.

The genes are TRBV20-1 and TRBJ2-3; unclear D gene. The CDR3 spans 11 residues. CDR1 DFQATT and CDR2 SNEGSKA come from the germline V gene (reference sequence). V was clipped by 7 bases and J by 4 bases, with 9 bases between them. The CDR3 spells CSVPIADTQYF. DNA of the CDR3: TGCAGTGTACCGATCGCAGATACGCAGTATTTT.

This rearrangement joins TRBV28 to TRBJ2-2; TRBD2 might be the D (8 bases). Per germline, CDR1 MDHEN and CDR2 SYDVKM. V lost 8 bases to trimming and J lost 5 bases, with 12 bases between them. The CDR3 length is 13 residues. CDR3 in amino acids: CASREGATGELFF. The CDR3 nucleotides are TGTGCCAGCCGGGAGGGGGCGACCGGGGAGCTGTTTTTT.

V is TRBV27 and J is TRBJ2-3; D perhaps matches TRBD2 (5 bases). Trimming shortened V by 5 bases and J by 4 bases, and 16 bases separated the two germline ends. Germline V gene lookup returns CDR1 MNHEY and CDR2 SMNVEV (reference sequence). The CDR3 is 15 amino acids. The CDR3, as DNA: TGTGCCAGCAGTGACTACGGAATCGGGGCAGATACGCAGTATTTT. The encoded protein is CASSDYGIGADTQYF.

Comments on this clone: Relative to the germline gene, one junction end is altered; a read error may explain this. CDR3 sequence: CANSSRLGNTEAFF. The CDR3 DNA sequence: TGTGCCAACAGCTCGCGGCTGGGGAACACTGAAGCTTTCTTT. The rearrangement links TRBV7-2 to TRBJ1-1; D call uncertain. CDR1 is SGHTA and CDR2 is FQGNSA in the germline V gene. The CDR3 has 14 residues.

This sequence joins TRBV6-5 and TRBJ2-7; D unresolved. The CDR3 extends over 16 amino acids. Germline CDR1 reads MNHEY; CDR2 reads SVGAGI. The V end lost 0 bases, the J end lost 0 bases, and 12 bases lay between the germline ends. The CDR3 is CASSYSNSRSSYEQYF. CDR3 nucleotide sequence: TGTGCCAGCAGTTACTCGAATTCTAGGAGCTCCTACGAGCAGTACTTC.

This clone was found once. The chain links TRBV6-1 to TRBJ1-2; TRBD1 might be the D (5 bases). V was clipped by 5 bases and J by 6 bases, with 7 bases between them. Germline values: CDR1 MNHNS, CDR2 SASEGT. The CDR3 has 11 amino acids. CDR3 bases: TGTGCCAGCAGTCAGGGAAATGGCTACACCTTC. Protein: CASSQGNGYTF.

The V call is TRBV9, the J call TRBJ2-2; 8 positions agree with TRBD2. J lost 6 bases, V lost 3 bases, and 10 bases had no gene match. The CDR3 runs 16 residues. Germline V gene data show CDR1 as SGDLS and CDR2 as YYNGEE. The CDR3 coding sequence is TGTGCCAGCAGCGCTTCAGCGGGGGTAGGTCCCGGGGAGCTGTTTTTT. Residues: CASSASAGVGPGELFF.

The J gene is TRBJ1-2, the V gene TRBV7-8; no firm D call. The CDR3 consists of 14 residues. V was clipped by 1 base and J by 0 bases, with 6 bases between them. Germline V CDR1 and CDR2: SGHVS, FQNEAQ. This CDR3 reads CASSLGSANYGYTF. Here the CDR3 DNA reads TGTGCCAGCAGCTTAGGTTCGGCTAACTATGGCTACACCTTC.

The CDR3 DNA sequence: TGTGCCTGGAGAGCGAGCCGACTAGTTAAGGGCCACGAGCAGTACTTC. The encoded protein is CAWRASRLVKGHEQYF. The rearrangement joins TRBV30 to TRBJ2-7; D possibly corresponds to TRBD2 (6 bases). The CDR3 is made up of 16 amino acids. The germline V gene has CDR1 GTSNPN and CDR2 SVGIG (reference sequence). Trimming took off 3 bases at V and 5 bases at J, with 23 bases between the two ends.

The V call is TRBV7-2, the J call TRBJ1-2, with D tentatively TRBD1 (5 bases). V lost 1 base and J lost 5, with 11 bases in between. CDR3 length: 14 residues. CDR1 and CDR2 (germline): SGHTA, FQGNSA. The CDR3 DNA reads as TGTGCCAGCAGCTTAGGAGGGGTGGAGTATGGCTACACCTTC. Its protein product is CASSLGGVEYGYTF.